The 14 T cell receptor beta chains in this list originate from one sample, sequenced in a study of patients and donors after allogeneic stem cell transplantation. One entry per CDR3 protein results from TCRdb running MiXCR on the RT-PCR reads. This repertoire shows around 8,800 distinct CDR3 sequences, around 3.9% found once; its top ten account for 20%. Sequences were obtained from blood, either unsorted or a sorted T cell fraction (not recorded which). The receptor set was obtained from a human donor who was either an allogeneic HSCT recipient or a stem cell or donor lymphocyte infusion donor (not recorded which). It is not recorded whose cells these are; they may come from a transplant donor.

This clonotype appeared many times. CDR3 DNA sequence: TGTGCCAGCGGGGTAGCGGGCAATGAGCAGTTCTTC. Translated, it gives CASGVAGNEQFF. The chain carries TRBV7-3 and TRBJ2-1; 7 positions agree with TRBD2. The V gene end was trimmed by 8 bases and the J gene end by 6 bases; junction bases not matched to a gene: 4. The CDR3 runs to 12 residues. From germline, CDR1 is SGHTA and CDR2 FQGTGA.

This clonotype was seen only a few times. The gene calls are TRBV7-3 and TRBJ2-1; 11 nucleotides agree with TRBD2. CDR3 length equals 18 residues. Germline CDR1 SGHTA, CDR2 FQGTGA. J gave up 2 bases and V 5 bases, and 11 bases lay outside the gene matches. CDR3 sequence: CASSPSSGSGRAYNEQFF. The CDR3 DNA reads as TGTGCCAGCAGCCCAAGTTCAGGTAGCGGGAGGGCCTACAATGAGCAGTTCTTC.

This clonotype was seen at least ten times. V gene TRBV6-5 combines with J gene TRBJ2-3; D gene ambiguous. Between the trimmed V and J ends, which lost 2 bases and 0 bases, there was a span of 6 bases. CDR1 MNHEY and CDR2 SVGAGI come from the germline V gene. There are 14 residues in the CDR3. The CDR3 region is CASSYTDSTDTQYF. As DNA, the CDR3 is TGTGCCAGCAGTTACACCGACAGCACAGATACGCAGTATTTT.

This clonotype is termed medium-sized (0.01 to 0.1%). This rearrangement joins TRBV28 to TRBJ2-7, with D unclear. Germline-derived CDR1 and CDR2 are MDHEN and SYDVKM. Trimming removed 5 bases at V and 0 bases at J, with 5 bases between. This CDR3 spans 12 amino acids. For the CDR3, the DNA is TGTGCCAGCAGTGTGAGCTCCTACGAGCAGTACTTC. Protein: CASSVSSYEQYF.

This clonotype was recorded many times. This chain connects TRBV6-5 to TRBJ2-1, with 8 bases aligning to TRBD2. Germline CDR1 MNHEY, CDR2 SVGAGI. The CDR3 runs 14 residues. The ends lost 2 bases at V and 7 bases at J; junction bases unmatched: 4. CDR3 DNA sequence: TGTGCCAGCAGTTACCAAGCGGGAGTAAATGAGCAGTTCTTC. This gives the protein CASSYQAGVNEQFF.

In its sample, this clonotype was seen many times. The rearrangement joins TRBV20-1 to TRBJ2-1; D is possibly TRBD2 (6 bases). V dropped 0 bases and J dropped 3 bases, with 12 bases sitting between them. The CDR3 runs to 15 residues. Germline V gene lookup returns CDR1 DFQATT and CDR2 SNEGSKA (reference sequence). In DNA form, the CDR3 reads TGCAGTGCTAGAGATGTGCGGGACTTCTACAATGAGCAGTTCTTC. It specifies CSARDVRDFYNEQFF.

This clonotype is categorized as medium-sized. The chain carries TRBV6-5 and TRBJ1-5, with D maybe TRBD1 (5 bases). The CDR3 contains 14 residues. The germline V gene encodes CDR1 MNHEY and CDR2 SVGAGI. V was pared by 4 bases and J by 2 bases, with 9 bases between. The DNA for the CDR3 is TGTGCCAGCAGTTCCGGGGGAGGCAATCAGCCCCAGCATTTT. Translated: CASSSGGGNQPQHF.

The chain uses TRBV5-1 and TRBJ2-1; perhaps TRBD2 as D (5 bases). This CDR3 has 15 amino acids. Germline values: CDR1 SGHRS, CDR2 YFSETQ. Trimming left V 0 bases short and J 7 bases short, with 14 bases between. CDR3 coding DNA: TGCGCCAGCAGCTTGGTTAGCGAGACCTTGAATGAGCAGTTCTTC. Translation: CASSLVSETLNEQFF.

In its sample, this clonotype was seen many times. The V and J genes are TRBV7-9 and TRBJ2-5; D unresolved. CDR1 and CDR2 from the germline V gene are SEHNR and FQNEAQ (reference sequence). V was shortened by 1 base and J by 3 bases, with 9 bases between the two germline ends. This CDR3 contains 14 residues. The CDR3 reads CASSLVGLKETQYF. As DNA, the CDR3 is TGTGCCAGCAGCTTAGTGGGCTTAAAAGAGACCCAGTACTTC.

In this sample, this clonotype turned up many times. This chain's CDR3 is CASSPLSGQTSQETQYF. In nucleotides, the CDR3 is TGTGCCAGCTCACCACTGTCAGGACAGACCTCCCAAGAGACCCAGTACTTC. The chain employs TRBV18 and TRBJ2-5; the D gene is possibly TRBD1 (6 bases). The CDR3 extends over 17 amino acids. V was clipped by 1 base and J by 1 base, with 16 bases between them. Germline assignment: CDR1 KGHSH and CDR2 LQKENI.

By sample share, this clonotype is large. As DNA, the CDR3 is TGTGCCAGCAGTTTGGGGACAGCGAACACTGAAGCTTTCTTT. Protein: CASSLGTANTEAFF. The gene calls are TRBV12-3 or TRBV12-4 and TRBJ1-1; TRBD1 aligns across 7 bases. There are 14 residues in the CDR3. Unmatched junction bases numbered 2, after V lost 3 bases and J lost 1 base.

This clonotype was seen repeatedly, ten times or more. The V gene is TRBV12-3 or TRBV12-4, the J gene TRBJ2-3; 7 bases are shared with TRBD2. The CDR3 spans 15 residues. V shed 6 bases and J 1 base; nucleotides not matched to a gene: 7. CDR3 sequence (DNA): TGTGCCAGCAGCCGAGCGGGAATTGGCACAGATACGCAGTATTTT. As protein: CASSRAGIGTDTQYF.

By sample fraction, this clonotype is medium-sized. The V gene is TRBV20-1, the J gene TRBJ1-5; no clear D. Trimming stripped 7 bases from V and 7 bases from J, with 14 bases between. The CDR3 is 12 residues long. Germline CDR1 reads DFQATT; CDR2 reads SNEGSKA (reference sequence). CDR3 sequence (DNA): TGCAGTGTTAGGAGGGAAGGACAGCCCCAGCATTTT. Encoded protein: CSVRREGQPQHF.

There are many counts of this clonotype. This sequence joins TRBV7-9 and TRBJ1-2; weak D call: TRBD1 (5 bases). CDR1 is SEHNR, CDR2 FQNEAQ, per germline (reference sequence). V was clipped by 1 base and J by 4 bases, with 10 bases between them. CDR3 size: 14 residues. CDR3 loop: CASSLVGGPYGYTF. CDR3 nucleotide sequence: TGTGCCAGCAGCTTAGTCGGGGGACCCTATGGCTACACCTTC. The full variable domain, completed using reference TRBV7-9 and TRBJ1-2, is DTGVSQNPRHKITKRGQNVTFRCDPISEHNRLYWYRQTLGQGPEFLTYFQNEAQLEKSRLLSDRFSAERPKGSFSTLEIQRTEQGDSAMYLCASSLVGGPYGYTFGSGTRLTVV.